The next 29 T cell receptor beta chains were all read from a single sample in a study of identical twins. TCRdb fed the 5' RACE reads into MiXCR, producing one record per CDR3 protein. Of approximately 550,000 distinct CDR3 sequences listed, around 22% are singletons. Another study also made use of these data, one on yellow fever vaccine responses in identical twins.

Sequencing was performed on CD4+ T cells sorted from blood. These receptors all come from a woman between 18 and 29 years old in good health.

This clonotype was seen only a few times. This chain links TRBV5-1 with TRBJ2-7; 8 positions agree with TRBD2. V shed 1 base and J 5 bases; nucleotides not matched to a gene: 5. The CDR3 consists of 14 residues. Germline V lookup: CDR1 SGHRS, CDR2 YFSETQ. The CDR3 reads CASSLSGSTNEQYF. DNA of the CDR3: TGCGCCAGCAGCTTGAGCGGGAGTACCAACGAGCAGTACTTC.

CDR3 in amino acids: CSVEEVGQGEDTGELFF. CDR3 bases: TGCAGCGTTGAAGAGGTGGGACAGGGCGAGGACACCGGGGAGCTGTTTTTT. This chain uses TRBV29-1 with TRBJ2-2, with TRBD1 matching over 9 bases. The CDR3 has 17 amino acids. From germline, CDR1 is SQVTM and CDR2 ANQGSEA. The V gene end was trimmed by 0 bases and the J gene end by 3 bases; junction bases not matched to a gene: 8.

The chain couples TRBV10-3 to TRBJ2-7, with D perhaps TRBD1 (6 bases). CDR1 and CDR2 (germline): ENHRY, SYGVKD. Trimming cost V 10 bases and J 3 bases, with 19 bases left between them. The CDR3 consists of 14 residues. The CDR3 DNA follows: TGTGCCACCAAGGACAGTGGTGGCCTCTACGAGCAGTACTTC. It yields the protein CATKDSGGLYEQYF.

This clonotype was recorded only once. This chain connects TRBV7-2 to TRBJ2-1; D uncertain. The germline V gene has CDR1 SGHTA and CDR2 FQGNSA. V lost 5 bases, J lost 0 bases, and 11 bases lay in between. The CDR3 is 15 amino acids. The CDR3 DNA follows: TGTGCCAGCAGCCCACACCTGGCCTCCTACAATGAGCAGTTCTTC. It is translated as CASSPHLASYNEQFF.

The chain uses TRBV2 and TRBJ2-1; D is unclear. This CDR3 region has 13 residues. Germline assignment: CDR1 SNHLY and CDR2 FYNNEI. The V and J ends lost 3 bases and 7 bases respectively, with 10 bases between them. The CDR3, as DNA: TGTGCCAGCAGTGAGTTTGCTGGGAATGAGCAGTTCTTC. Protein sequence: CASSEFAGNEQFF.

The sample holds a few counts of this clonotype. V and J are TRBV12-3 or TRBV12-4 and TRBJ1-2, with no clear D. V lost 6 bases to trimming and J lost 8 bases, with 19 bases between them. CDR3 length: 14 amino acids. The CDR3 bases are TGTGCCAGCAGCCCTATACTATTCCACGAGGGCTACACCTTC. This sequence encodes CASSPILFHEGYTF.

The chain recombines TRBV7-8 with TRBJ1-3; D is ambiguous. This CDR3 is 17 amino acids long. The ends were cut back, 0 bases at V and 0 bases at J, with 12 bases in the middle. Looked up from germline, CDR1 is SGHVS and CDR2 is FQNEAQ. CDR3 in DNA: TGTGCCAGCAGCTTAGCGTCCAGTCCTCTCTCTGGAAACACCATATATTTT. Translated: CASSLASSPLSGNTIYF.

The rearrangement links TRBV7-9 to TRBJ2-5; 8 bases align to TRBD2. Germline V lookup: CDR1 SEHNR, CDR2 FQNEAQ (reference sequence). V lost 5 bases, J lost 1 base, and 6 bases stayed unmatched. CDR3 size: 15 residues. The CDR3 DNA reads TGTGCCAGCAGCCCGACGGGGGGGAGCCAAGAGACCCAGTACTTC. Translated: CASSPTGGSQETQYF.

The chain links TRBV2 to TRBJ2-3; TRBD1 matches at 7 bases. J lost 1 base, V lost 6 bases, and 19 bases had no gene match. Germline CDR1 SNHLY, CDR2 FYNNEI. This CDR3 is built from 19 residues. This chain's CDR3 is CASSPGQPSIIRGTDTQYF. As DNA, the CDR3 is TGTGCCAGCAGCCCGGGACAGCCGTCTATTATTAGGGGCACAGATACGCAGTATTTT.

The chain joins TRBV7-3 to TRBJ2-5; possibly TRBD2 for D (6 bases). Germline CDR1 and CDR2: SGHTA and FQGTGA. V lost 1 base and J 5 bases, leaving 11 bases between the germline ends. This CDR3 has 14 amino acids. The CDR3 loop is CASSLKGGGETQYF. In DNA, the CDR3 is TGTGCCAGCAGCTTAAAGGGTGGAGGGGAGACCCAGTACTTC.

This chain connects TRBV5-1 to TRBJ2-2, with a weak D call TRBD1 (6 bases). The CDR3 contains 15 residues. Trimming removed 4 bases from V and 6 bases from J, with 16 bases in between. Per germline, CDR1 SGHRS and CDR2 YFSETQ. The CDR3 here is CASSPRDNGAGELFF. As DNA, the CDR3 is TGCGCCAGCAGCCCTCGGGACAACGGTGCCGGGGAGCTGTTTTTT.

This clonotype was observed a few times. The J gene is TRBJ2-2, the V gene TRBV7-9; 9 bases map to TRBD2. The CDR3 totals 12 residues. Germline lookup yields CDR1 SEHNR and CDR2 FQNEAQ (reference sequence). With 10 bases clipped from V and 6 bases from J, the junction kept 3 bases outside the gene matches. CDR3 amino acids: CATQREAGELFF. CDR3 in DNA: TGTGCCACCCAGCGGGAGGCCGGGGAGCTGTTTTTT. Filled out from reference TRBV7-9 and TRBJ2-2, the complete variable domain reads DTGVSQNPRHKITKRGQNVTFRCDPISEHNRLYWYRQTLGQGPEFLTYFQNEAQLEKSRLLSDRFSAERPKGSFSTLEIQRTEQGDSAMYLCATQREAGELFFGEGSRLTVL.

A few counts support this clonotype. The genes are TRBV29-1 and TRBJ2-3; 11 bases are a match to TRBD2. Looked up from germline, CDR1 is SQVTM and CDR2 is ANQGSEA. This CDR3 has 14 amino acids. V shed 8 bases, J shed 4 bases, and the junction held 8 bases outside the gene matches. CDR3 nucleotides: TGCAGCATCAAACTAGCGGGAGAGCCAGATACGCAGTATTTT. Its translation is CSIKLAGEPDTQYF.

A few counts support this clonotype. The chain couples TRBV12-3 or TRBV12-4 to TRBJ2-7; 7 positions match TRBD2. V gave up 6 bases and J gave up 2 bases; unmatched junction bases: 7. The CDR3 loop spans 14 amino acids. The DNA for the CDR3 is TGTGCCAGCAGCCGCTCCGGGGGGACCTACGAGCAGTACTTC. It specifies CASSRSGGTYEQYF.

This clonotype was counted a few times. J is TRBJ2-1 and V is TRBV11-2; 8 bases fit TRBD2. Germline CDR1 and CDR2: SGHAT and FQNNGV. The CDR3 sequence is 15 residues long. Unmatched junction bases numbered 6, after V lost 4 bases and J lost 4 bases. CDR3 region: CASSSPIAGYNEQFF. In DNA, the CDR3 is TGTGCCAGCAGCTCCCCTATAGCGGGGTACAATGAGCAGTTCTTC. Supplemented by reference TRBV11-2 and TRBJ2-1, the full variable domain reads EAGVAQSPRYKIIEKRQSVAFWCNPISGHATLYWYQQILGQGPKLLIQFQNNGVVDDSQLPKDRFSAERLKGVDSTLKIQPAKLEDSAVYLCASSSPIAGYNEQFFGPGTRLTVL.

The J gene is TRBJ1-2, the V gene TRBV6-1; no definite D call. This CDR3 spans 11 amino acids. V lost 11 bases and J lost 3, with 10 bases in between. The germline gives CDR1 MNHNS, CDR2 SASEGT. The CDR3 DNA reads as TGTGCCGGTGACACAGACTATGGCTACACCTTC. Translating gives CAGDTDYGYTF.

The chain uses TRBV10-3 and TRBJ2-3; D may be TRBD2 (6 bases). The germline CDR1 and CDR2 sequences are ENHRY and SYGVKD. There are 13 residues in the CDR3. Trimming shortened V by 2 bases and J by 6 bases, and 9 bases separated the two germline ends. The CDR3 spells CAISEGGIDTQYF. The CDR3 DNA reads TGTGCCATCAGTGAGGGGGGGATCGATACGCAGTATTTT.

This clonotype has ten or more counts. The chain couples TRBV12-3 or TRBV12-4 to TRBJ1-1; a weak D match, TRBD1 (6 bases). V dropped 6 bases and J dropped 5 bases, with 13 bases sitting between them. The CDR3 totals 13 residues. CDR3: CASRHREGTEAFF. The CDR3 bases are TGTGCCAGCAGGCACAGGGAGGGGACTGAAGCTTTCTTT.

V and J are TRBV18 and TRBJ2-7; D is unresolved. Per germline, CDR1 KGHSH and CDR2 LQKENI. Trimming removed 1 base at V and 2 bases at J, with 6 bases between. CDR3 length: 13 residues. The CDR3, as DNA: TGTGCCAGCTCACCACGGACCCCCTACGAGCAGTACTTC. It encodes CASSPRTPYEQYF.

The chain combines TRBV20-1 with TRBJ2-1; 8 nucleotides agree with TRBD2. The germline V gene has CDR1 DFQATT and CDR2 SNEGSKA (reference sequence). Trimming at V came to 5 bases and at J to 8 bases, leaving 11 bases not matched to a gene. This CDR3 contains 14 residues. CDR3 coding DNA: TGCAGTGCTCCCCGGGAGGGGGGCCTTCATGAGCAGTTCTTC. As protein: CSAPREGGLHEQFF.

The genes are TRBV5-1 and TRBJ2-4; TRBD2 agrees at 12 bases. With 3 bases clipped from V and 9 bases from J, the junction kept 7 bases outside the gene matches. The germline gives CDR1 SGHRS, CDR2 YFSETQ. CDR3 size: 15 residues. The CDR3 spells CASSSRLAGDGIQYF. The CDR3 coding sequence is TGCGCCAGCAGCTCCCGACTAGCGGGAGACGGCATTCAGTACTTC.

Only a few counts were recorded for this clonotype. The chain uses TRBV5-1 and TRBJ2-5; D possibly corresponds to TRBD2 (6 bases). The CDR3 totals 13 residues. Germline lookup yields CDR1 SGHRS and CDR2 YFSETQ. Trimming removed 4 bases from V and 7 bases from J, with 14 bases in between. The CDR3 spells CASSPLLGGTQYF. The CDR3 region has the DNA TGCGCCAGCAGCCCACTCCTCGGGGGGACCCAGTACTTC. Combining the CDR3 with reference TRBV5-1 and TRBJ2-5 gives the whole variable domain KAGVTQTPRYLIKTRGQQVTLSCSPISGHRSVSWYQQTPGQGLQFLFEYFSETQRNKGNFPGRFSGRQFSNSRSEMNVSTLELGDSALYLCASSPLLGGTQYFGPGTRLLVL.

This clonotype appeared a few times. The gene calls are TRBV6-5 and TRBJ2-5; D is undetermined. Germline CDR1 reads MNHEY; CDR2 reads SVGAGI. The CDR3 runs 14 residues. Trimming shortened V by 4 bases and J by 0 bases, and 9 bases separated the two germline ends. The CDR3 sequence is CASSLTRDQETQYF. CDR3 DNA: TGTGCCAGCAGTTTAACCCGGGACCAAGAGACCCAGTACTTC.

This chain links TRBV4-1 with TRBJ2-4; D is unresolved. The CDR3 loop spans 19 amino acids. Trimming removed 0 bases from V and 0 bases from J, with 18 bases in between. The germline gives CDR1 MGHRA, CDR2 YSYEKL. For the CDR3, the DNA is TGCGCCAGCAGCCAAGAAAGGAGTCAAGCAGAAGTAGCCAAAAACATTCAGTACTTC. It yields the protein CASSQERSQAEVAKNIQYF.

In this sample, this clonotype turned up a few times. CDR3 amino acids: CASSPRQGLSYEQYF. The CDR3 DNA is TGTGCCAGCAGCCCCCGACAGGGGTTGTCGTACGAGCAGTACTTC. V and J are TRBV7-8 and TRBJ2-7; TRBD1 matches 8 bases. Germline V gives CDR1 SGHVS, CDR2 FQNEAQ. The length of the CDR3 is 15 residues. J gave up 4 bases and V 5 bases, and 10 bases lay outside the gene matches.

CDR3 coding DNA: TGCGCCAGCATCGCGGGACAGAAACACCCGATAGCCAAAAACATTCAGTACTTC. Translated, it gives CASIAGQKHPIAKNIQYF. J is TRBJ2-4 and V is TRBV5-1; the D gene is possibly TRBD1 (7 bases). The CDR3 is 18 amino acids. The V and J ends lost 6 bases and 0 bases respectively, with 22 bases between them. Per germline, CDR1 SGHRS and CDR2 YFSETQ.

In this sample, this clonotype turned up a few times. V gene TRBV20-1 combines with J gene TRBJ2-2, with 7 bases lining up with TRBD2. The V segment lost 6 bases and the J segment 6 bases; nucleotides outside the gene matches: 10. CDR1 DFQATT and CDR2 SNEGSKA come from the germline V gene (reference sequence). This CDR3 spans 14 amino acids. The CDR3 reads CSAPKTSAAGELFF. The CDR3, as DNA: TGCAGTGCGCCGAAAACTAGCGCGGCCGGGGAGCTGTTTTTT.

The chain recombines TRBV4-1 with TRBJ2-2; possibly TRBD2 for D (5 bases). The V gene lost 6 bases and the J gene lost 7 bases, with 12 bases spanning the gap. CDR3 size: 13 residues. The V gene's germline CDR1 is MGHRA and CDR2 YSYEKL. In DNA, the CDR3 is TGCGCCAGCAGGAGGGCGGGTGGCGGGGAGCTGTTTTTT. Protein sequence: CASRRAGGGELFF.

This clonotype showed up just a few times. Written as DNA, the CDR3 is TGTGCCAGCAGCTTAGGGGCCTATGGAAATGAGCAGTTCTTC. Translating gives CASSLGAYGNEQFF. V and J are TRBV7-9 and TRBJ2-1, with D hard to call. V was trimmed by 1 base and J by 7 bases, leaving 11 bases between them. CDR3 length equals 14 residues. Looked up from germline, CDR1 is SEHNR and CDR2 is FQNEAQ (reference sequence).